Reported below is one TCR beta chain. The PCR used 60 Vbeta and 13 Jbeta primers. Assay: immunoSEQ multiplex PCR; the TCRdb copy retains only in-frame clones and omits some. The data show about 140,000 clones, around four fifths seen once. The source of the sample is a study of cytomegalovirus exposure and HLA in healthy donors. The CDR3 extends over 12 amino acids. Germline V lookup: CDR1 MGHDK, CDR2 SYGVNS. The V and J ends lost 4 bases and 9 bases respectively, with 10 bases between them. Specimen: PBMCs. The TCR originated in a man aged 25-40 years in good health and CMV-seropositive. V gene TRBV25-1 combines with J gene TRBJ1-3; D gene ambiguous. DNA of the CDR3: TGTGCCAGCAGTGGAGGGAGCATCACCATATATTTT. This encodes CASSGGSITIYF.